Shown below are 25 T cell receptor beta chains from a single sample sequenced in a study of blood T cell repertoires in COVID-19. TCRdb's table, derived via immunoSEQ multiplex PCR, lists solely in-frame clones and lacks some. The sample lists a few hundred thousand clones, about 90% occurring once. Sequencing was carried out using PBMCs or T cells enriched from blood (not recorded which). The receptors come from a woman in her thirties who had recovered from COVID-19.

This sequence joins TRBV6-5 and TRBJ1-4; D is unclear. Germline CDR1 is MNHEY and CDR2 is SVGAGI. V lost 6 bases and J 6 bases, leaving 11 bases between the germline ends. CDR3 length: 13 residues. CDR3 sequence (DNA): TGTGCCAGCAGGTGGCAGGTCTATGAAAAACTGTTTTTT. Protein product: CASRWQVYEKLFF.

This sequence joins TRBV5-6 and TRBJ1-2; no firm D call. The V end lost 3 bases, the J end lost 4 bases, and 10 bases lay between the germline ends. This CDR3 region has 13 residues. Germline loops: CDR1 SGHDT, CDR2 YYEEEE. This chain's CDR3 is CASSSRGFYGYTF. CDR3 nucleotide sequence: TGTGCCAGCAGCTCCCGGGGTTTCTATGGCTACACCTTC. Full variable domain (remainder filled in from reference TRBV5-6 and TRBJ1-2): DAGVTQSPTHLIKTRGQQVTLRCSPKSGHDTVSWYQQALGQGPQFIFQYYEEEERQRGNFPDRFSGHQFPNYSSELNVNALLLGDSALYLCASSSRGFYGYTFGSGTRLTVV.

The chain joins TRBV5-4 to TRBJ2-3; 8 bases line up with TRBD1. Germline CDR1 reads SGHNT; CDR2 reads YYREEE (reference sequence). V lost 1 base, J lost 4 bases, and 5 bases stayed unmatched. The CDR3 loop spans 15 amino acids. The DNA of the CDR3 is TGTGCCAGCAGCTTGACAGGGGGTGGCGCAGATACGCAGTATTTT. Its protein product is CASSLTGGGADTQYF. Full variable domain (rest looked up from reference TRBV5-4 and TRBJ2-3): ETGVTQSPTHLIKTRGQQVTLRCSSQSGHNTVSWYQQALGQGPQFIFQYYREEENGRGNFPPRFSGLQFPNYSSELNVNALELDDSALYLCASSLTGGGADTQYFGPGTRLTVL.

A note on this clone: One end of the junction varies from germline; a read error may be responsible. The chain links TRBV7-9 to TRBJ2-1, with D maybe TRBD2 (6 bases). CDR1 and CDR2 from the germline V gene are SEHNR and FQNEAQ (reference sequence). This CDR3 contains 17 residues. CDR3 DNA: TGTGCCAGTAGCTTAGAAATCGCGGGGACCCACTACAATGAGCAGTTCTTC. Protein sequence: CASSLEIAGTHYNEQFF.

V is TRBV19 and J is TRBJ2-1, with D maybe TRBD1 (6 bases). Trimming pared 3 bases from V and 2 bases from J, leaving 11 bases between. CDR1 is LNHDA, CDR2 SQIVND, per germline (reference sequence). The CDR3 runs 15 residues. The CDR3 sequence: CASSMVQGTYNEQFF. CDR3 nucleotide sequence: TGTGCCAGTAGTATGGTACAGGGAACCTACAATGAGCAGTTCTTC.

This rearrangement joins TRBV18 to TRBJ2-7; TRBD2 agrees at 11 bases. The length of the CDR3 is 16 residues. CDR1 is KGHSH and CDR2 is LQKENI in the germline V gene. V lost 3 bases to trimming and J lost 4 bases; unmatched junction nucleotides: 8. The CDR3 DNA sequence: TGTGCCAGCTCACCGTCTGGACTAGCGGGTTCATACGAGCAGTACTTC. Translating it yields CASSPSGLAGSYEQYF.

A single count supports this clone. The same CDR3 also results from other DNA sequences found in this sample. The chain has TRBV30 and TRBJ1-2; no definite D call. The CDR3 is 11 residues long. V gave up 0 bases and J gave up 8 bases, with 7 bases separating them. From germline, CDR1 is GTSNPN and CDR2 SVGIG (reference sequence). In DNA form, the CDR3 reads TGTGCCTGGAGTGTACGGGAAGGCTACACCTTC. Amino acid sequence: CAWSVREGYTF.

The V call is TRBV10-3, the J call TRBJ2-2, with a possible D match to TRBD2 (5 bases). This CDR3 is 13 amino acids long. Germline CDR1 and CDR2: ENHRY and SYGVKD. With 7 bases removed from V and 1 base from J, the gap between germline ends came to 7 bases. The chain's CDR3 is CAITGENTGELFF. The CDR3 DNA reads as TGTGCCATCACCGGGGAGAACACCGGGGAGCTGTTTTTT.

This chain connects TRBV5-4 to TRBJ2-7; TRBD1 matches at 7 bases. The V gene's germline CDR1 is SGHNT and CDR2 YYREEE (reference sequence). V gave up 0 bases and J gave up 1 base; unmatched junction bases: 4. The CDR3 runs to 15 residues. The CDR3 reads CASSLGQGKSYEQYF. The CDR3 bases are TGTGCCAGCAGCTTGGGACAGGGAAAATCCTACGAGCAGTACTTC.

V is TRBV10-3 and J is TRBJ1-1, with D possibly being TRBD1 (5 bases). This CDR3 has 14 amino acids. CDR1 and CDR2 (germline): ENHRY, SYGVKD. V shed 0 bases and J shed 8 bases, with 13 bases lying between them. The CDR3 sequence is CAISESKGHPEAFF. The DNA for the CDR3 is TGTGCCATCAGTGAGTCGAAAGGACACCCAGAAGCTTTCTTT.

CDR3 sequence reads: CASSPGGRRTGELFF. DNA of the CDR3: TGTGCCAGCAGCCCCGGGGGGCGGAGGACCGGGGAGCTGTTTTTT. The chain joins TRBV7-8 to TRBJ2-2; perhaps TRBD2 as D (7 bases). V was cut by 5 bases and J by 5 bases, with 15 bases left in between. The V gene's germline CDR1 is SGHVS and CDR2 FQNEAQ. This CDR3 is 15 amino acids long.

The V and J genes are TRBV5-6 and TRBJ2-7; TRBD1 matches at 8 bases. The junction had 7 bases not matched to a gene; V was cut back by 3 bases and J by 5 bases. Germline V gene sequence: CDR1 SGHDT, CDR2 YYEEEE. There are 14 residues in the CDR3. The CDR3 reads CASSSWDRINEQYF. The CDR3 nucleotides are TGTGCCAGCAGCTCCTGGGACAGGATAAACGAGCAGTACTTC.

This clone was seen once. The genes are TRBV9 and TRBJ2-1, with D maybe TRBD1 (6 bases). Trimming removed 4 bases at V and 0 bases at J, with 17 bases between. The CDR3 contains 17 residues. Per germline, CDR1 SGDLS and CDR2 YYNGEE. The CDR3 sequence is CASSPLTGPGSYNEQFF. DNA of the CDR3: TGTGCCAGCAGCCCCTTGACAGGCCCCGGCTCCTACAATGAGCAGTTCTTC.

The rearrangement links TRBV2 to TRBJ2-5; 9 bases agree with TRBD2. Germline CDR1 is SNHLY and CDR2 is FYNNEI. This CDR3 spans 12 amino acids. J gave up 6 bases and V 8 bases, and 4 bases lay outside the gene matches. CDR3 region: CASGTSRKTQYF. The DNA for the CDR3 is TGTGCCAGCGGGACTAGCAGGAAGACCCAGTACTTC.

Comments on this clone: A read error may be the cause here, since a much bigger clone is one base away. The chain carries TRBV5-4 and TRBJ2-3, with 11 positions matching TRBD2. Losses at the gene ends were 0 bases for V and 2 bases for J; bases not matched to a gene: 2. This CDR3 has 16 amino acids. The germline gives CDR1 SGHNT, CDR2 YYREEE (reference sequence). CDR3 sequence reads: CASSLGLAGFTDTQYF. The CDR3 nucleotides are TGTGCCAGCAGCTTGGGACTAGCGGGGTTCACAGATACGCAGTATTTT.

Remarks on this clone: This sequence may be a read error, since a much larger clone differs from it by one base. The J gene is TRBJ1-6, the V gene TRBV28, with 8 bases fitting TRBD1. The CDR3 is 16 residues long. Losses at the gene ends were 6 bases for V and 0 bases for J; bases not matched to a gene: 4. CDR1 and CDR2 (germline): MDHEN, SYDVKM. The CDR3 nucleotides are TGTGCCAGCAGCAGACAGGGGAGCTCCTATAATTCACCCCTCCACTTT. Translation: CASSRQGSSYNSPLHF.

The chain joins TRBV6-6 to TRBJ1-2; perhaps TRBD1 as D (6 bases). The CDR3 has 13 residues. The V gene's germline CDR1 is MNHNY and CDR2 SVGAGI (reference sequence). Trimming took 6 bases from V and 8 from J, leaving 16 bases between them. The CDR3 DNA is TGTGCCAGCAGAAATACAGGGTCAGGGGGCTACACCTTC. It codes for CASRNTGSGGYTF.

Here the CDR3 reads CASSLGLAGGHSTDTQYF. The CDR3 nucleotides read TGCGCCAGCAGCTTGGGACTAGCGGGAGGCCATAGCACAGATACGCAGTATTTT. V and J are TRBV5-1 and TRBJ2-3, with 13 bases aligning to TRBD2. The germline V gene encodes CDR1 SGHRS and CDR2 YFSETQ. Trimming removed 0 bases from V and 0 bases from J; junction bases left unmatched: 4. The CDR3 loop spans 18 amino acids.

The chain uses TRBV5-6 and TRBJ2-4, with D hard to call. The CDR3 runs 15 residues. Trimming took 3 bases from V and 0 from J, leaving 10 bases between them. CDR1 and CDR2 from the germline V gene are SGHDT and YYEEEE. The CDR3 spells CASSSGLLAKNIQYF. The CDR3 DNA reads TGTGCCAGCAGCTCCGGGTTACTAGCCAAAAACATTCAGTACTTC. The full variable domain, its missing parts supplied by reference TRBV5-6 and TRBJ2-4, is DAGVTQSPTHLIKTRGQQVTLRCSPKSGHDTVSWYQQALGQGPQFIFQYYEEEERQRGNFPDRFSGHQFPNYSSELNVNALLLGDSALYLCASSSGLLAKNIQYFGAGTRLSVL.

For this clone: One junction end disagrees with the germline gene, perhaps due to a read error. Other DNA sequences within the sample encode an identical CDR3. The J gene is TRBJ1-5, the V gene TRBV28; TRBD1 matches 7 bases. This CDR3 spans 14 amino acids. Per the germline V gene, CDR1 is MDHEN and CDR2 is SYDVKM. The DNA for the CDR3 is TGTGCCAGCAGCCAGGGGGGTTCTGATCAGCCCCAACATTTT. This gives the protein CASSQGGSDQPQHF.

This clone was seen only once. CDR3 coding DNA: TGTGCCAGCAGCTTACAGGGGGTCTACGAGCAGTACTTC. Amino acids: CASSLQGVYEQYF. The rearrangement joins TRBV5-8 to TRBJ2-7; 8 nucleotides agree with TRBD1. Trimming took 2 bases from V and 3 from J; bases not matched to a gene: 1. Per germline, CDR1 SGHTS and CDR2 YDEGEE. This CDR3 is 13 amino acids long.

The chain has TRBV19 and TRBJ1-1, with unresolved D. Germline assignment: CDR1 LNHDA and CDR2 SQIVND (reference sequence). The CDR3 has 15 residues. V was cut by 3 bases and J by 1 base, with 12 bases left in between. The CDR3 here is CASSMFWAANTEAFF. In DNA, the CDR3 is TGTGCCAGTAGTATGTTCTGGGCAGCGAACACTGAAGCTTTCTTT.

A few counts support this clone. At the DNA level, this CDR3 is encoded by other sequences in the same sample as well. This CDR3 reads CASSPTGNYGYTF. The DNA of the CDR3 is TGTGCCAGCAGTCCCACAGGGAACTATGGCTACACCTTC. The chain carries TRBV28 and TRBJ1-2, with a weak D call TRBD1 (6 bases). Trimming shortened V by 5 bases and J by 2 bases, and 9 bases separated the two germline ends. This CDR3 has 13 amino acids. CDR1 and CDR2 (germline): MDHEN, SYDVKM.

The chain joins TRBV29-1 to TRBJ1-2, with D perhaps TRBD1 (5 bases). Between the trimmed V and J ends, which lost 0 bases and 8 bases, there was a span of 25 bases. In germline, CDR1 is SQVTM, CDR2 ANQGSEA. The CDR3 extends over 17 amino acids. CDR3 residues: CSVEDWETGSIIYGYTF. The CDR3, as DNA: TGCAGCGTTGAAGACTGGGAAACAGGCTCTATCATCTACGGCTACACCTTC. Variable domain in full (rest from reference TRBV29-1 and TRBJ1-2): SAVISQKPSRDICQRGTSLTIQCQVDSQVTMMFWYRQQPGQSLTLIATANQGSEATYESGFVIDKFPISRPNLTFSTLTVSNMSPEDSSIYLCSVEDWETGSIIYGYTFGSGTRLTVV.

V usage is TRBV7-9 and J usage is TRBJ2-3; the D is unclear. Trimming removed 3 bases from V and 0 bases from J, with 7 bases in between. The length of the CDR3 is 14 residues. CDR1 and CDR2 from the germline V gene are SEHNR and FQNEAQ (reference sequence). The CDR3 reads CASSLAGSTDTQYF. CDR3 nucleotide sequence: TGTGCCAGCAGCTTGGCAGGAAGCACAGATACGCAGTATTTT.